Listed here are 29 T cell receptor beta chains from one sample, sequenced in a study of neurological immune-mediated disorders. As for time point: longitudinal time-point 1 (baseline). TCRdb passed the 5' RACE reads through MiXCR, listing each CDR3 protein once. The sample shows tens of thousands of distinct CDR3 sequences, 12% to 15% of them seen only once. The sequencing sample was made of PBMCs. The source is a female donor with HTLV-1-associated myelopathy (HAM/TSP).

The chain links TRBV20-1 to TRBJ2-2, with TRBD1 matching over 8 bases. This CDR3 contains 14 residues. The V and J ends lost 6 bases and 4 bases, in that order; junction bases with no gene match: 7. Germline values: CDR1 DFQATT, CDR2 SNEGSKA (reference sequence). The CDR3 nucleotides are TGCAGTGCGTCGGACAGGGCGATCACCGGGGAGCTGTTTTTT. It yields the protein CSASDRAITGELFF.

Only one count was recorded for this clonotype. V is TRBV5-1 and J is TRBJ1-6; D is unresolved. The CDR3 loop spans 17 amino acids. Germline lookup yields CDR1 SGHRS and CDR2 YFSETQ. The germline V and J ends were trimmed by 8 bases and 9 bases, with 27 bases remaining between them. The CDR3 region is CASSPSPYTAESSPLHF. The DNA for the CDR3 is TGCGCCAGTAGCCCCAGCCCCTATACTGCGGAGAGTTCACCCCTCCACTTT.

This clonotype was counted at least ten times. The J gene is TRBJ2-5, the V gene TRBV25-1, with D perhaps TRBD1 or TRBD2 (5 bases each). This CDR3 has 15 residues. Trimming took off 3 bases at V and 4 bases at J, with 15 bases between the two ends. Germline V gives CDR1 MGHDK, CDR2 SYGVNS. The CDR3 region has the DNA TGTGCCAGCAGTGAGCCCGGGACCGCCCGAGAGACCCAGTACTTC. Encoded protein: CASSEPGTARETQYF.

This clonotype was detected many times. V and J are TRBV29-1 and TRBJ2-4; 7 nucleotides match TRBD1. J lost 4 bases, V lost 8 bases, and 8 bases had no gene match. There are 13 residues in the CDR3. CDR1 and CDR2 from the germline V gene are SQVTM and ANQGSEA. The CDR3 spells CSFSRDSKNIQYF. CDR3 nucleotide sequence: TGCAGCTTCTCTCGGGACAGTAAAAACATTCAGTACTTC.

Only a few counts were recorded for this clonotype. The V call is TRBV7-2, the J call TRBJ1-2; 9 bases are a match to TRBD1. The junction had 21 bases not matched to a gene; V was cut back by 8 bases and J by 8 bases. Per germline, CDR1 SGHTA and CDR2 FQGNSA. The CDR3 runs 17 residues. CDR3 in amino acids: CASPLGSDRGDSWGYTF. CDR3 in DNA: TGTGCCAGCCCCCTAGGGTCCGACAGGGGGGATTCGTGGGGCTACACCTTC.

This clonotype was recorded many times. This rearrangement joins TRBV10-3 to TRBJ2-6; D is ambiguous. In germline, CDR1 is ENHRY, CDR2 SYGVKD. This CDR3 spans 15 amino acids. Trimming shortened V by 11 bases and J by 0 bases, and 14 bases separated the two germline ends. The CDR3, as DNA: TGTGCCTCACGACTTACAGCCTCTGGGGCCAACGTCCTGACTTTC. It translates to CASRLTASGANVLTF.

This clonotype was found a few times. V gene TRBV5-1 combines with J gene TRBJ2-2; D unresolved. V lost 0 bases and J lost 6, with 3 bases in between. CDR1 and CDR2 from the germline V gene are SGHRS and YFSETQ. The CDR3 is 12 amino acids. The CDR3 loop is CASSLGPGELFF. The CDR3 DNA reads TGCGCCAGCAGCTTGGGGCCCGGGGAGCTGTTTTTT.

In DNA, the CDR3 is TGCGCCAGCAGCTCCATATACGTTCAAGGCCTCACAGATACGCAGTATTTT. Residues: CASSSIYVQGLTDTQYF. The V gene is TRBV5-1, the J gene TRBJ2-3; no reliable D call. The CDR3 has 17 residues. Germline loops: CDR1 SGHRS, CDR2 YFSETQ. With 3 bases removed from V and 2 bases from J, the gap between germline ends came to 19 bases.

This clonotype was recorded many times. DNA of the CDR3: TGCGCCAGCAGCGCGGAGGGTGCTAACACCATATATTTT. Its translation is CASSAEGANTIYF. This chain links TRBV5-1 with TRBJ1-3; D remains unclear. Germline loops: CDR1 SGHRS, CDR2 YFSETQ. V was pared by 4 bases and J by 7 bases, with 12 bases between. CDR3 length equals 13 residues.

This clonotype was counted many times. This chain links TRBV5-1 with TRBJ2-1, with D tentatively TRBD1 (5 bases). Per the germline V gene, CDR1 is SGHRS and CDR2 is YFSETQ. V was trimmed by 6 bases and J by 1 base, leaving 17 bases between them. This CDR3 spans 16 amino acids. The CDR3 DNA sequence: TGCGCCAGCACTCCCGATTCAGGGAAATCCTACAATGAGCAGTTCTTC. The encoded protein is CASTPDSGKSYNEQFF.

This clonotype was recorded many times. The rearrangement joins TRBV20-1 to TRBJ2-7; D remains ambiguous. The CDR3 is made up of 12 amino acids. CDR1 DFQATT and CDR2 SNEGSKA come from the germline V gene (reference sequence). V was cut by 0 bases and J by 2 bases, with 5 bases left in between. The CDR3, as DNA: TGCAGTGCTAGAGATAAGACCTACGAGCAGTACTTC. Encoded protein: CSARDKTYEQYF.

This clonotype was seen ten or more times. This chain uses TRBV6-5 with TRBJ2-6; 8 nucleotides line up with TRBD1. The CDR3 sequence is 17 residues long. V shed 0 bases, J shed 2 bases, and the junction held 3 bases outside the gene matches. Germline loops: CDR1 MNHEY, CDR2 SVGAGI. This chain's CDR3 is CASSYSPDRAGANVLTF. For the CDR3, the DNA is TGTGCCAGCAGTTACTCTCCGGACAGGGCTGGGGCCAACGTCCTGACTTTC.

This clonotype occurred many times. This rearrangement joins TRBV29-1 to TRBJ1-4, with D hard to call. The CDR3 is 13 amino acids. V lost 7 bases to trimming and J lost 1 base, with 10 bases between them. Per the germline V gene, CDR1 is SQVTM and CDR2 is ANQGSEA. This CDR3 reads CSAKTVTNEKLFF. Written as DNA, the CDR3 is TGCAGCGCAAAGACGGTAACTAATGAAAAACTGTTTTTT.

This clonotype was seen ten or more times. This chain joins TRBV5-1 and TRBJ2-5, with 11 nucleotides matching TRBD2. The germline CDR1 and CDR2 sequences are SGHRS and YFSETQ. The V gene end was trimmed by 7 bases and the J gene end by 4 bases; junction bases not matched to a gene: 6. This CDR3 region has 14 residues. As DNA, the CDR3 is TGCGCCAGCGGATTAGCGGGGGGGCGAGAGACCCAGTACTTC. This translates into CASGLAGGRETQYF.

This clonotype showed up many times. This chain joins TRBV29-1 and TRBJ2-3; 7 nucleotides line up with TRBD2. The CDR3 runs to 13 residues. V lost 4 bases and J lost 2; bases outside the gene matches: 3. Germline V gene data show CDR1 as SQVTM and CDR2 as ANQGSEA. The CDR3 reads CSVVAGVTDTQYF. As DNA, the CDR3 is TGCAGCGTTGTGGCGGGGGTCACAGATACGCAGTATTTT.

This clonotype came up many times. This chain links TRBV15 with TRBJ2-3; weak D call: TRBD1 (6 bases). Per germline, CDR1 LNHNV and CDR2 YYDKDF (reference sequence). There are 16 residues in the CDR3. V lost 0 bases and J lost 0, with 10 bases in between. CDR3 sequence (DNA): TGTGCCACCAGCAGAGATTACACAGGGAGCACAGATACGCAGTATTTT. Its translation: CATSRDYTGSTDTQYF.

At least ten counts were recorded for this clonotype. CDR3: CASTQGPRGYTF. CDR3 in DNA: TGTGCCAGCACACAGGGACCGAGGGGCTACACCTTC. The chain joins TRBV12-3 or TRBV12-4 to TRBJ1-2; tentatively, D is TRBD1 (6 bases). The V and J ends lost 7 bases and 8 bases respectively, with 14 bases between them. The CDR3 spans 12 residues.

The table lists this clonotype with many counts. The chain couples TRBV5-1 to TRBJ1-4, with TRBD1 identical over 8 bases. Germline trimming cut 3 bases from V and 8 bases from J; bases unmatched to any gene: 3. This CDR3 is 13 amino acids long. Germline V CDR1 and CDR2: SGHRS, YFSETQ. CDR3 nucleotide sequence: TGCGCCAGCAGCTCGGGACAGGTCGAAAAACTGTTTTTT. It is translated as CASSSGQVEKLFF.

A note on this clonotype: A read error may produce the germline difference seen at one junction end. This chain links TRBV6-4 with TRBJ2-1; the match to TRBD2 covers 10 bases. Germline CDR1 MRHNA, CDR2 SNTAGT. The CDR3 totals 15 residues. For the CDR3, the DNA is TGTTCCAGCAGTGAACAGCGGGGGGGCCCGAATGAGCAGTTCTTC. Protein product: CSSSEQRGGPNEQFF.

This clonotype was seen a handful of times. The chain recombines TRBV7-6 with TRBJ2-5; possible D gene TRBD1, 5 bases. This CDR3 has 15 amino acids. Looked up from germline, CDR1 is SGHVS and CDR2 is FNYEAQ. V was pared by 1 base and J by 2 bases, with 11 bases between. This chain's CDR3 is CASSLVQGSQETQYF. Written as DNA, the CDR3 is TGTGCCAGCAGCTTAGTCCAGGGTTCACAAGAGACCCAGTACTTC.

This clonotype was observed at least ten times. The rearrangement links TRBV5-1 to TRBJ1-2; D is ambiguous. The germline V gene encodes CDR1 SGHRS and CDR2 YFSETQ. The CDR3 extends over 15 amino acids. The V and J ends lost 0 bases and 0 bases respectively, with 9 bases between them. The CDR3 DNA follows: TGCGCCAGCAGCTTGGATGGCAGTCCTAACTATGGCTACACCTTC. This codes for CASSLDGSPNYGYTF. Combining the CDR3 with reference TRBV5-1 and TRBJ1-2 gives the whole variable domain KAGVTQTPRYLIKTRGQQVTLSCSPISGHRSVSWYQQTPGQGLQFLFEYFSETQRNKGNFPGRFSGRQFSNSRSEMNVSTLELGDSALYLCASSLDGSPNYGYTFGSGTRLTVV.

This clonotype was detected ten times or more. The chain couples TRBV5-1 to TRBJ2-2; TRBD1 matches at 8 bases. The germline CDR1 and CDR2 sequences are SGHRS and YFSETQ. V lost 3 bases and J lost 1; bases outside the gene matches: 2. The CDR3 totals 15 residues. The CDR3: CASSSGTGNTGELFF. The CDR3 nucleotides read TGCGCCAGCAGCTCCGGGACAGGGAACACCGGGGAGCTGTTTTTT.

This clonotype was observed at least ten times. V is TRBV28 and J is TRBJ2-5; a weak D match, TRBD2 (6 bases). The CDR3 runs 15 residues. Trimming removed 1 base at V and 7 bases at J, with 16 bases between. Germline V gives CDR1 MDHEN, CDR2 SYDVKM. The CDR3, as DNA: TGTGCCAGCAGTTTATTAGGGACTTCCTCAGGGACCCAGTACTTC. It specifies CASSLLGTSSGTQYF.

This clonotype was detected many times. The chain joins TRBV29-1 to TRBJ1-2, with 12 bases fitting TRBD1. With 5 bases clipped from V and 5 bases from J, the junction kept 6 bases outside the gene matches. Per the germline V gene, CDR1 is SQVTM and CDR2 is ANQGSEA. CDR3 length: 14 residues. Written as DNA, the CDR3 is TGCAGCGTTCGGGGGACAGGGGGCTCTTATGGCTACACCTTC. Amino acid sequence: CSVRGTGGSYGYTF.

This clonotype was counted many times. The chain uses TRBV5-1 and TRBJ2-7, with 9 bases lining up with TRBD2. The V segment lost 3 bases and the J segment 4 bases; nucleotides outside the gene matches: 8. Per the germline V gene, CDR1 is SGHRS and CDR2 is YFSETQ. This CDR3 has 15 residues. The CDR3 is CASSSLGSGGYEQYF. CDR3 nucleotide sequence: TGCGCCAGCAGCTCCCTGGGAAGCGGGGGGTACGAGCAGTACTTC.

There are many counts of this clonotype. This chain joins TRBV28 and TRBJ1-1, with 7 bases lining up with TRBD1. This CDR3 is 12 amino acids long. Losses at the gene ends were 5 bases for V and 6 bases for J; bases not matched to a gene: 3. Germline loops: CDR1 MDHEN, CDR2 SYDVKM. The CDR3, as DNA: TGTGCCAGCAGTGTGACAGGGTCTGAAGCTTTCTTT. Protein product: CASSVTGSEAFF. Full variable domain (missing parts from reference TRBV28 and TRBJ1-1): DVKVTQSSRYLVKRTGEKVFLECVQDMDHENMFWYRQDPGLGLRLIYFSYDVKMKEKGDIPEGYSVSREKKERFSLILESASTNQTSMYLCASSVTGSEAFFGQGTRLTVV.

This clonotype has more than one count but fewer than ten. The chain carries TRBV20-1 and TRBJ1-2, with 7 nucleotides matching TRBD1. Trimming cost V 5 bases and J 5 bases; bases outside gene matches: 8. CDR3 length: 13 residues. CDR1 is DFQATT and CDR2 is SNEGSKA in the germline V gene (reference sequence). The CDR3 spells CSAHNRGGYGYTF. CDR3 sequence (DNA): TGCAGTGCTCATAACAGGGGAGGATATGGCTACACCTTC.

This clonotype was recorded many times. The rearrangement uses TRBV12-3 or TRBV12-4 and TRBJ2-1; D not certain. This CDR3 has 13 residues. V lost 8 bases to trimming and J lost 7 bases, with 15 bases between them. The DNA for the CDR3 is TGTGCCAGCCGTTCCCCCACTCTAAATGAGCAGTTCTTC. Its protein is CASRSPTLNEQFF.

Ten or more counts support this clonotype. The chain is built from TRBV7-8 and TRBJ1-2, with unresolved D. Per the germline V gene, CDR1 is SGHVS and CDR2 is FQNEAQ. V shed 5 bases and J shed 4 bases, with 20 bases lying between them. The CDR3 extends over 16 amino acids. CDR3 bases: TGTGCCAGCAGCCCCCGACTCCTACTTCCCGGCTATGGCTACACCTTC. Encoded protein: CASSPRLLLPGYGYTF.